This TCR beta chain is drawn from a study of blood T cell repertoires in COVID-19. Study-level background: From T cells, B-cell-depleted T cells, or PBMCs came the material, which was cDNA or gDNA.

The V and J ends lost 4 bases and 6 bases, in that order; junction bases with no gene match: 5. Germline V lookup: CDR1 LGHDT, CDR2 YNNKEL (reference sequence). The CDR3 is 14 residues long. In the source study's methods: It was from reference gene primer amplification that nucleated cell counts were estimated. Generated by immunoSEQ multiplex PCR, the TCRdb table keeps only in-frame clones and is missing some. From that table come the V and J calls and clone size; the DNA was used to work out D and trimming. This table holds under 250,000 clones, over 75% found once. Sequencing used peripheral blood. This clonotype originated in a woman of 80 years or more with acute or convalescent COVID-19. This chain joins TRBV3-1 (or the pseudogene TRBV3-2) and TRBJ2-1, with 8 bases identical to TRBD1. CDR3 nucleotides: TGTGCCAGCAGCCGCAGGGGGCCGCGCAATGAGCAGTTCTTC. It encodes CASSRRGPRNEQFF.